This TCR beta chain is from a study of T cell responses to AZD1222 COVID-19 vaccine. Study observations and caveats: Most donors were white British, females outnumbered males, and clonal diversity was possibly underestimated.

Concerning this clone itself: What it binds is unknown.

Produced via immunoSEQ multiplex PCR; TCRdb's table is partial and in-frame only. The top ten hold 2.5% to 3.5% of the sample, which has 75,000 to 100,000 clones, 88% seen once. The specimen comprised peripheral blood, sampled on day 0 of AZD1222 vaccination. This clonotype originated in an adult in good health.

CDR3 bases: TGCAGCGTTGCGGGGGGTCGGGACTCACCCCTCCACTTT. Its translation: CSVAGGRDSPLHF. J is TRBJ1-6 and V is TRBV29-1; TRBD1 might be the D (5 bases). Deletions cut 4 bases from V and 10 bases from J, with 14 bases between. Germline-derived CDR1 and CDR2 are SQVTM and ANQGSEA. The CDR3 covers 13 residues. The full variable domain, its missing parts supplied by reference TRBV29-1 and TRBJ1-6, is SAVISQKPSRDICQRGTSLTIQCQVDSQVTMMFWYRQQPGQSLTLIATANQGSEATYESGFVIDKFPISRPNLTFSTLTVSNMSPEDSSIYLCSVAGGRDSPLHFGNGTRLTVT.